The source of this TCR beta chain is a study of blood T cells in healthy people across ages. This CDR3 spans 17 amino acids. V lost 2 bases and J lost 7; bases outside the gene matches: 7. Germline loops: CDR1 KGHDR, CDR2 SFDVKD. The study recruited healthy Caucasian donors from Russia who were aged about 6 to 95. Peripheral blood from each donor was collected in a volume of roughly 9.2 milliliters. The second PCR ran about 6 to 11 cycles with a sample-barcoded 5' primer and J-beta primers. A single record per CDR3 protein comes from TCRdb applying MiXCR to the 5' RACE reads. The data contain some 560,000 distinct CDR3 sequences, 27% of them singletons. In addition, the sample was reused for a study of T cells of mothers and their children. That publication notes: Primer M1S, used in the second PCR, introduced sample barcodes and 2-4 random nucleotides. Related and unrelated pairs show TCR recombination output that thymic selection shapes similarly.

Sequencing was performed on blood. The genes are TRBV24-1 and TRBJ2-1; TRBD2 aligns across 13 bases. This clonotype was sampled from a boy under 10 years old in good health. In nucleotides, the CDR3 is TGTGCCACCAGTGATTCCAGGACTAGCGGGAGAGGGAATGAGCAGTTCTTC. Its protein is CATSDSRTSGRGNEQFF.